A single sample gave rise to the 7 T cell receptor beta chains below, sequenced in a study of shared clonotypes between healthy human individuals. Naive CD8 cells, CD45RO-negative and positively selected for CCR7, excluded terminally differentiated effector memory CD45RA+ cells. Here immunoSEQ multiplex PCR was the method, and the copy in TCRdb shows in-frame clones only, minus some. The repertoire has millions of clones, roughly 91% of them found once; the top ten carry 1.5% to 2%. Sequencing input: naive CD8+ T cells from PBMCs. These receptors came from a man between 18 and 35 years old in good health. Some clones in this sample may be carry-over from other donors' samples.

This chain connects TRBV9 to TRBJ2-7; 10 bases line up with TRBD2. This CDR3 comprises 14 residues. Germline lookup yields CDR1 SGDLS and CDR2 YYNGEE. The trim removed 3 bases at V and 6 bases at J, leaving 6 bases unmatched. DNA for the CDR3: TGTGCCAGCAGCGCCGGGACTAGCGTTGGCGAGCAGTACTTC. Amino acid sequence: CASSAGTSVGEQYF.

V is TRBV4-2 and J is TRBJ2-1, with 9 bases fitting TRBD2. This CDR3 has 19 amino acids. Trimming at V came to 0 bases and at J to 0 bases, leaving 9 bases not matched to a gene. CDR1 and CDR2 from the germline V gene are LGHNA and YNFKEQ. The CDR3 DNA sequence: TGTGCCAGCAGCCAAGACGATAGCGGGAGCTGGAGCTCCTACAATGAGCAGTTCTTC. Its translation: CASSQDDSGSWSSYNEQFF.

The gene calls are TRBV7-9 and TRBJ1-2, with D possibly being TRBD1 (6 bases). V was pared by 5 bases and J by 4 bases, with 11 bases between. Germline V lookup: CDR1 SEHNR, CDR2 FQNEAQ (reference sequence). The CDR3 contains 13 residues. CDR3 DNA: TGTGCCAGCAGCGAAGGGGGGCTCTATGGCTACACCTTC. It encodes CASSEGGLYGYTF.

V gene TRBV2 combines with J gene TRBJ1-5; 8 bases are a match to TRBD1. The junction had 5 bases not matched to a gene; V was cut back by 6 bases and J by 1 base. The CDR3 runs 15 residues. Germline lookup yields CDR1 SNHLY and CDR2 FYNNEI. The CDR3 here is CASSPGQVSNQPQHF. Written as DNA, the CDR3 is TGTGCCAGCAGCCCGGGACAGGTGAGCAATCAGCCCCAGCATTTT.

J is TRBJ1-2 and V is TRBV9; perhaps TRBD1 as D (6 bases). V gave up 0 bases and J gave up 8 bases, with 11 bases separating them. This CDR3 spans 13 amino acids. The germline gives CDR1 SGDLS, CDR2 YYNGEE. For the CDR3, the DNA is TGTGCCAGCAGCGTAGGGGGGGCTCGAGGCTACACCTTC. It encodes CASSVGGARGYTF.

The chain recombines TRBV7-6 with TRBJ2-3, with 9 positions matching TRBD1. Germline lookup yields CDR1 SGHVS and CDR2 FNYEAQ. Unmatched junction bases numbered 9, after V lost 2 bases and J lost 3 bases. This CDR3 has 17 amino acids. CDR3 amino acids: CASSLLGPGTGTDTQYF. CDR3 in DNA: TGTGCCAGCAGCTTATTAGGCCCCGGGACAGGGACAGATACGCAGTATTTT.

V usage is TRBV5-1 and J usage is TRBJ2-7; 10 bases map to TRBD1. The germline gives CDR1 SGHRS, CDR2 YFSETQ. J gave up 4 bases and V 0 bases, and 4 bases lay outside the gene matches. This CDR3 has 15 amino acids. CDR3 DNA sequence: TGCGCCAGCAGCTTGGTTGACAGGGGGCAATACGAGCAGTACTTC. Protein sequence: CASSLVDRGQYEQYF. Filled out from reference TRBV5-1 and TRBJ2-7, the complete variable domain reads KAGVTQTPRYLIKTRGQQVTLSCSPISGHRSVSWYQQTPGQGLQFLFEYFSETQRNKGNFPGRFSGRQFSNSRSEMNVSTLELGDSALYLCASSLVDRGQYEQYFGPGTRLTVT.